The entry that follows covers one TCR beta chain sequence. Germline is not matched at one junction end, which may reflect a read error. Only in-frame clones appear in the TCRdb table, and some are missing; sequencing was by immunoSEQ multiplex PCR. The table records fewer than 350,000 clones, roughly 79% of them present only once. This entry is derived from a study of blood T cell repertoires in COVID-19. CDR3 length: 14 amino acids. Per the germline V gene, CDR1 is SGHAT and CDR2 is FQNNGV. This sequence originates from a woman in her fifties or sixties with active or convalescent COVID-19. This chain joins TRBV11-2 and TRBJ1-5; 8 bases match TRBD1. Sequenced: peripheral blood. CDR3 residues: CASSVDRGDQPQHF. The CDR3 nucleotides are TGTGCCAGCAGCGTAGACAGGGGAGATCAGCCCCAGCATTTT.